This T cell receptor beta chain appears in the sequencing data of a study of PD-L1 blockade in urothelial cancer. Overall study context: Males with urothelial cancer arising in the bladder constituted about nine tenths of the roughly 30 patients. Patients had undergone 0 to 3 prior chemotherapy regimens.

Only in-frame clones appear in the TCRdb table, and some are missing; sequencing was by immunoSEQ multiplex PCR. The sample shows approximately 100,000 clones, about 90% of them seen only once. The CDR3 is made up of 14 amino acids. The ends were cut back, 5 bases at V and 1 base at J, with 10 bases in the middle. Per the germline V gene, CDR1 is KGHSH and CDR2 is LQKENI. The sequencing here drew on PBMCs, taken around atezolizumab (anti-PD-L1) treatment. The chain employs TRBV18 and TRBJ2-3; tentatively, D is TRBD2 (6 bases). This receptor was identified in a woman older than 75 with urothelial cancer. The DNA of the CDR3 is TGTGCCAGCTCATCGGGACTCCGCACAGATACGCAGTATTTT. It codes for CASSSGLRTDTQYF.